This T cell receptor (beta chain) derives from a study of blood T cells in healthy people across ages. Study-level findings and limits: The percentage of naive T cells correlated strongly with TCR beta diversity.

A second PCR, run for roughly 7 to 11 cycles, used a sample-barcoded 5' primer plus a J-beta primer mix. One entry per CDR3 protein, called by TCRdb with MiXCR from the 5' RACE reads. The sample contains about 1.7 million distinct CDR3 sequences, roughly 27% of which appear only once. In the case of this clonotype: Its antigen is unknown. In this CDR3 the conserved last residue, phenylalanine or tryptophan, is missing, so a read error is likely.

This TCR came from a woman aged 25 to 39 in good health. Sequenced material: blood.

The CDR3 here is CASSATDRGDEQFL. The CDR3 DNA reads as TGTGCCAGCAGCGCCACAGACAGGGGTGATGAGCAGTTCCTC. The V and J genes are TRBV9 and TRBJ2-1, with TRBD1 matching 8 bases. Germline CDR1 and CDR2: SGDLS and YYNGEE. Trimming took 3 bases from V and 8 from J; bases not matched to a gene: 7. The CDR3 sequence is 14 residues long.